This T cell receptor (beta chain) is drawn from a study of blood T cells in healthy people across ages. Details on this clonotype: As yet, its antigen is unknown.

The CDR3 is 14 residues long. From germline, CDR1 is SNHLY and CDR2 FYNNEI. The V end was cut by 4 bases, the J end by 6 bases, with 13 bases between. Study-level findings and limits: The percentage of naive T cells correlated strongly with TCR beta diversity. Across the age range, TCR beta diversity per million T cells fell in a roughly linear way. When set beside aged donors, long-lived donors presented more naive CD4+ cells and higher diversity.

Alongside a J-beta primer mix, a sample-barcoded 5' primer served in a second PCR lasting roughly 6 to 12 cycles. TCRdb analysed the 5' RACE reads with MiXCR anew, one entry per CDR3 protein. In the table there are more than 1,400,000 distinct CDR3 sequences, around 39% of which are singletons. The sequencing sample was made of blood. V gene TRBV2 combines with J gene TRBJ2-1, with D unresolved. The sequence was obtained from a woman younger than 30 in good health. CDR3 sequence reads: CASSGVPGSNEQFF. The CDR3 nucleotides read TGTGCCAGCAGTGGAGTTCCCGGAAGCAATGAGCAGTTCTTC.